This TCR beta chain comes out of a study of long-term antiretroviral therapy in people with HIV. Findings of the study overall: The range of CDR3 lengths in HIV repertoires proved narrower than that found in controls. Clonotypes expanded prior to ART showed repertoire dominance at all sampled time points. Viral resistance, ART adherence and therapy changes all lacked available data.

Sequencing used immunoSEQ v3.0 at survey level. A target of about 35,000-55,000 T-cell genomes per sample was set for sequencing. Using immunoSEQ multiplex PCR, the repertoire was profiled, and TCRdb retains in-frame clones only, with some absent. The table has tens of thousands of clones, 75% to 85% seen once. The CDR3 runs 14 residues. Trimming shortened V by 4 bases and J by 4 bases, and 11 bases separated the two germline ends. CDR1 is LNHNV and CDR2 is YYDKDF in the germline V gene (reference sequence). As to this clone: Its target is not known.

The sequencing here drew on unsorted PBMCs, taken 1.9 years after starting antiretroviral therapy. V and J are TRBV15 and TRBJ1-5, with D tentatively TRBD1 (5 bases). The TCR originated in a man between 18 and 35 years old with HIV. In DNA form, the CDR3 reads TGTGCCACCAGCATGGGACGGGAAAATCAGCCCCAGCATTTT. Residues: CATSMGRENQPQHF.